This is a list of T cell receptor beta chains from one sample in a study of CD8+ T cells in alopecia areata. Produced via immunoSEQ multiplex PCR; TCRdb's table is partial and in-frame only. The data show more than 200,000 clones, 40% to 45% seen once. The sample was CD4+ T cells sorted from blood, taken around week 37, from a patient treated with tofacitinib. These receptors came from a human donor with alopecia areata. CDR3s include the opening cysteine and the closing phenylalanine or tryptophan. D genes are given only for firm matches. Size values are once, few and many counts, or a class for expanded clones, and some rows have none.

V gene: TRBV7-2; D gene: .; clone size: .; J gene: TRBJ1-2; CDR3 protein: CASSFGGTAANYGYTF; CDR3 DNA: TGTGCCAGCAGCTTCGGAGGGACGGCAGCTAACTATGGCTACACCTTC
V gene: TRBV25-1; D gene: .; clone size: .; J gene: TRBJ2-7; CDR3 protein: CASSPRGYEQYF; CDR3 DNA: TGTGCCAGCAGCCCCCGGGGGTACGAGCAGTACTTC
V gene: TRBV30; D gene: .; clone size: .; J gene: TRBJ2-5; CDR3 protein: CAWSVGRQETQYF; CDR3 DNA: TGTGCCTGGAGTGTAGGGCGCCAAGAGACCCAGTACTTC
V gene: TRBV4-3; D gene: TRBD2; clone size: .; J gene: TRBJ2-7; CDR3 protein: CASRPLAGGGEQYF; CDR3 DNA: TGCGCCAGCAGACCACTAGCGGGAGGGGGCGAGCAGTACTTC
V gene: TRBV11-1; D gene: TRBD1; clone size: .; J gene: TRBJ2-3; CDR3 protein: CASSTRQGPTDTQYF; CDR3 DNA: TGTGCCAGCAGCACACGACAGGGGCCCACAGATACGCAGTATTTT
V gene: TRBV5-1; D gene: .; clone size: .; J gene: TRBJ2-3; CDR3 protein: CASSFGRGSTDTQYF; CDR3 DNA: TGCGCCAGCAGCTTCGGGCGGGGTAGCACAGATACGCAGTATTTT
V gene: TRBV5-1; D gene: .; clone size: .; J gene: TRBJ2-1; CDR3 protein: CASSLAPDRSNEQFF; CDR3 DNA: TGCGCCAGCAGCTTGGCCCCGGACCGCTCGAATGAGCAGTTCTTC
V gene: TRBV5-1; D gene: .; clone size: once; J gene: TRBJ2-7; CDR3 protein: CASSLERSSYEQYF; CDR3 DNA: TGCGCCAGCAGCTTGGAGAGGAGCTCCTACGAGCAGTACTTC
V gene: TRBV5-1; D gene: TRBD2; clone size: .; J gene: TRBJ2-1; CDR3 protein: CASRRAGGAYNEQFF; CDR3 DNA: TGCGCCAGCAGAAGGGCGGGAGGGGCCTACAATGAGCAGTTCTTC
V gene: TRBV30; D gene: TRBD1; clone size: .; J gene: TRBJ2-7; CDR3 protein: CAWNWDRAYEQYF; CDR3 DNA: TGTGCCTGGAACTGGGACAGAGCCTACGAGCAGTACTTC
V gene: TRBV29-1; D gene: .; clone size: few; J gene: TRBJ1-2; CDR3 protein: CSVDGQGSLTF; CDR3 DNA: TGCAGCGTTGATGGGCAGGGGAGTCTCACCTTC
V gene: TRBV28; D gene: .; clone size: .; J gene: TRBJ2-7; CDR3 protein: CASSLARRDSYEQYF; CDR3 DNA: TGTGCCAGCAGTTTGGCCCGCAGAGACTCCTACGAGCAGTACTTC
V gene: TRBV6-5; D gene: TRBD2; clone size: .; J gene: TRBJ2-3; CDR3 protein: CAPRGASGFTDTQYF; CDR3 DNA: TGTGCCCCGCGGGGCGCTAGCGGATTCACAGATACGCAGTATTTT
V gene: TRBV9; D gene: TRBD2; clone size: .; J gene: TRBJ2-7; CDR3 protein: CASSLGLAGAKEQYF; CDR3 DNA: TGTGCCAGCAGCCTGGGACTAGCGGGAGCCAAAGAGCAGTACTTC
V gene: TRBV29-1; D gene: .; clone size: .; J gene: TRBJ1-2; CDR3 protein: CSVEEYGYTF; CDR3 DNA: TGCAGCGTTGAAGAGTATGGCTACACCTTC
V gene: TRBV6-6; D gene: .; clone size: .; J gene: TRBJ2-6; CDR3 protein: CASGARGANVLTF; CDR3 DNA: TGTGCCAGCGGGGCGCGAGGGGCCAACGTCCTGACTTTC
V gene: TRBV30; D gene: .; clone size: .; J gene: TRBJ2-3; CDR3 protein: CAWSRAGSTDTQYF; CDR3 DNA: TGTGCCTGGAGCCGGGCGGGGAGCACAGATACGCAGTATTTT
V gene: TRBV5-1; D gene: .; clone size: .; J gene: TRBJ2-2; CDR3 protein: CASSPGTAKELFF; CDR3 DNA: TGCGCCAGCAGCCCGGGGACGGCGAAGGAGCTGTTTTTT
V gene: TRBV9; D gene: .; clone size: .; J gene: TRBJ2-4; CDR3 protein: CASSVEIGGNIQYF; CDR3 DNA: TGTGCCAGCAGCGTAGAAATTGGGGGAAACATTCAGTACTTC
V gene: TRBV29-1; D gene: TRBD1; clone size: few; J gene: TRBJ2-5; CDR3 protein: CSVEHRGKTQYF; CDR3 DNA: TGCAGCGTTGAACACAGGGGTAAGACCCAGTACTTC
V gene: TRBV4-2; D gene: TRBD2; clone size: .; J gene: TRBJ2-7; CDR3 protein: CASSPGPGTSGISSYEQYF; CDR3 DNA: TGTGCCAGCAGCCCCGGTCCTGGGACTAGCGGGATTAGCTCCTACGAGCAGTACTTC
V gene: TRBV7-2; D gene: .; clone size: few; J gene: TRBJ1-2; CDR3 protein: CASSVNRNYGYTF; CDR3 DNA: TGTGCCAGCAGCGTAAACAGGAACTATGGCTACACCTTC
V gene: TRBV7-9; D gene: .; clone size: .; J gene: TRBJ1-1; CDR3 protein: CASSFRAMNTEAFF; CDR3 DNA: TGTGCCAGCAGCTTCAGGGCCATGAACACTGAAGCTTTCTTT
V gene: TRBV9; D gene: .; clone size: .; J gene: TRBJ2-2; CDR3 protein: CASTPPGPTGELFF; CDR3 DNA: TGTGCCAGCACACCCCCGGGCCCCACCGGGGAGCTGTTTTTT
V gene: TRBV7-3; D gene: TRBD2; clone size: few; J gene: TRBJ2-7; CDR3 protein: CASSTYSPGLAGKTDYEQYF; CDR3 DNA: TGTGCCAGCAGCACCTACAGTCCGGGACTAGCGGGAAAAACAGACTACGAGCAGTACTTC
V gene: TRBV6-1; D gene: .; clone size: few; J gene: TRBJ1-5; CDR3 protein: CASSEAGGRGPQHF; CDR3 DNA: TGTGCCAGCAGTGAAGCAGGGGGACGAGGGCCCCAGCATTTT
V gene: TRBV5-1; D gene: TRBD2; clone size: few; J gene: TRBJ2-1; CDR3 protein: CASSVPSGNYNEQFF; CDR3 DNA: TGCGCCAGCAGCGTGCCTAGCGGGAACTACAATGAGCAGTTCTTC
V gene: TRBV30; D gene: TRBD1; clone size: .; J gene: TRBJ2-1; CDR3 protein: CAWSRDRGNEQFF; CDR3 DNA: TGTGCCTGGAGTCGCGACAGGGGCAATGAGCAGTTCTTC
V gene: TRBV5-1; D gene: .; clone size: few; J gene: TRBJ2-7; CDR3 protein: CASSPLLRGEQYF; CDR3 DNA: TGCGCCAGCAGCCCTTTACTCAGGGGCGAGCAGTACTTC
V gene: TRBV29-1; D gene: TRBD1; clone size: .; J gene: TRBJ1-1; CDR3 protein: CSVPDRRNTEAFF; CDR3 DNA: TGCAGCGTACCGGACAGGCGGAACACTGAAGCTTTCTTT
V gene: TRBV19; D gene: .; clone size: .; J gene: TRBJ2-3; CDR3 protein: CASSISGWGDTQYF; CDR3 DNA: TGTGCCAGTAGTATAAGCGGATGGGGAGATACGCAGTATTTT
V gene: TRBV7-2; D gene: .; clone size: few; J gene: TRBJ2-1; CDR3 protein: CASSPRSYNEQFF; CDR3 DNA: TGTGCCAGCAGCCCCCGCTCCTACAATGAGCAGTTCTTC
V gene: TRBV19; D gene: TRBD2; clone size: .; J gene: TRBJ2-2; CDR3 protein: CASSQPTSGNTGELFF; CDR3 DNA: TGTGCCAGTAGTCAGCCGACTAGCGGGAACACCGGGGAGCTGTTTTTT
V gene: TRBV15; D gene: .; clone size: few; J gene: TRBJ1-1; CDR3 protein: CATSRDLPAAEAFF; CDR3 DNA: TGTGCCACCAGCAGAGATCTACCGGCGGCTGAAGCTTTCTTT
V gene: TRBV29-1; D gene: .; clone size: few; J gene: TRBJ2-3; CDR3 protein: CSADGFSTDTQYF; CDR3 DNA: TGCAGCGCCGACGGCTTCAGCACAGATACGCAGTATTTT
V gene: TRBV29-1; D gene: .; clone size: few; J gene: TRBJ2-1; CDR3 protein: CSGGSSYNEQFF; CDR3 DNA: TGCAGCGGTGGGAGCTCCTACAATGAGCAGTTCTTC
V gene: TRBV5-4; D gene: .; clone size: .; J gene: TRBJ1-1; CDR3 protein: CASSLDLRGTEAFF; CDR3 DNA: TGTGCCAGCAGCCTAGACCTACGAGGGACTGAAGCTTTCTTT
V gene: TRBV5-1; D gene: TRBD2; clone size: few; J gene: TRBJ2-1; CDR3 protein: CASSSGLATLGRKINEQFF; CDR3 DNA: TGCGCCAGCAGCTCTGGACTAGCGACCCTTGGGCGTAAAATCAATGAGCAGTTCTTC
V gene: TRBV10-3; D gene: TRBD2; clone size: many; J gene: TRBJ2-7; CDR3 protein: CAIGRGVGYEQYF; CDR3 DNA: TGTGCCATCGGGAGGGGTGTGGGCTACGAGCAGTACTTC
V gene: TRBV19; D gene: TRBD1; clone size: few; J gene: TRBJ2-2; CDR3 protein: CASSTPGGLNTGELFF; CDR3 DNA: TGTGCCAGTAGTACCCCAGGGGGCTTGAACACCGGGGAGCTGTTTTTT
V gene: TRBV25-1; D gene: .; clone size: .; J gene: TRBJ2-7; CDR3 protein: CAVTGLSGYEQYF; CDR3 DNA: TGTGCCGTTACCGGGTTAAGTGGCTACGAGCAGTACTTC
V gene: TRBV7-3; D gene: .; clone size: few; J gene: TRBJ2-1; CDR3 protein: CASSLDQTGEQFF; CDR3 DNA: TGTGCCAGCAGCTTGGACCAGACGGGAGAGCAGTTCTTC
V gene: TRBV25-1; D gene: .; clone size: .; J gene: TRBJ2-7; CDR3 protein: CASSDLDTYEQYF; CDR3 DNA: TGTGCCAGCAGTGATCTTGACACCTACGAGCAGTACTTC
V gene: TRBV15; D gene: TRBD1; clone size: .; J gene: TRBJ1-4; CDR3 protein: CATSRDRGRTKLFF; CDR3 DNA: TGTGCCACCAGCAGAGACAGGGGGCGAACGAAACTGTTTTTT
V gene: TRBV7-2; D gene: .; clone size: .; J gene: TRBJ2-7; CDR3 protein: CASSAKGVEQYF; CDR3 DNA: TGTGCCAGCAGCGCTAAGGGTGTCGAGCAGTACTTC
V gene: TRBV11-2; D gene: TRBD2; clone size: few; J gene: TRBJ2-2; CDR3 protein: CASSWEGGNTGELFF; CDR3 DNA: TGTGCCAGCAGCTGGGAGGGAGGGAACACCGGGGAGCTGTTTTTT
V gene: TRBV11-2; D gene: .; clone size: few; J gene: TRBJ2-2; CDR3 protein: CASSPLGGGELFF; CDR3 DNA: TGTGCCAGCAGCCCACTTGGGGGCGGGGAGCTGTTTTTT
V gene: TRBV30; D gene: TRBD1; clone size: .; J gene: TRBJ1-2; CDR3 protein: CAWALRGGRLPYGYTF; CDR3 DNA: TGTGCCTGGGCCCTCAGGGGGGGAAGACTCCCCTATGGCTACACCTTC
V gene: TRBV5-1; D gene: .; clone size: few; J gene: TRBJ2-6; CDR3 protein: CASSPKGPMGNSGANVLTF; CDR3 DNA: TGCGCCAGCAGCCCAAAAGGACCCATGGGCAATTCTGGGGCCAACGTCCTGACTTTC
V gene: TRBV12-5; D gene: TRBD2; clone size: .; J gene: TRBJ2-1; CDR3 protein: CASGLGTGLAINEQFF; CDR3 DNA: TGTGCTAGTGGTTTGGGGACCGGACTAGCGATCAATGAGCAGTTCTTC
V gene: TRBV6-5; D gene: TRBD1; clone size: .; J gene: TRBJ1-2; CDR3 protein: CASAGRGPDYGYTF; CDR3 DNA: TGTGCCTCGGCGGGCAGGGGGCCGGACTATGGCTACACCTTC
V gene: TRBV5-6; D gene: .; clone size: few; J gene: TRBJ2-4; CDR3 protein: CASSSGTIQYF; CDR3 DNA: TGTGCCAGCAGCTCAGGGACCATTCAGTACTTC
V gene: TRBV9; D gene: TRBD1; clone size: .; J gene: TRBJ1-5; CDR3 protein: CASSVGTDNQPQHF; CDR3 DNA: TGCGCCAGCAGCGTGGGGACAGATAATCAGCCCCAGCATTTT
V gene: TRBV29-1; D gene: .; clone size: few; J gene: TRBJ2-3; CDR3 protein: CSAEGEGTDTQYF; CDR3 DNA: TGCAGCGCCGAGGGGGAGGGAACAGATACGCAGTATTTT
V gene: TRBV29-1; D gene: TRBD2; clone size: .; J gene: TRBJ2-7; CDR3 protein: CSVRLAGVEQYF; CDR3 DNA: TGCAGCGTTCGACTAGCGGGAGTCGAGCAGTACTTC
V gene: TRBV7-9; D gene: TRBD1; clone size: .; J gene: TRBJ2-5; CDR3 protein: CASSRTGKETQYF; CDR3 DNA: TGTGCCAGCAGCCGGACAGGGAAAGAGACCCAGTACTTC
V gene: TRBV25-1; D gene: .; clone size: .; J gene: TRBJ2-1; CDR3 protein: CASSPTQGISGKVNEQFF; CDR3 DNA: TGTGCCAGCAGTCCCACACAGGGGATTAGCGGGAAAGTCAATGAGCAGTTCTTC